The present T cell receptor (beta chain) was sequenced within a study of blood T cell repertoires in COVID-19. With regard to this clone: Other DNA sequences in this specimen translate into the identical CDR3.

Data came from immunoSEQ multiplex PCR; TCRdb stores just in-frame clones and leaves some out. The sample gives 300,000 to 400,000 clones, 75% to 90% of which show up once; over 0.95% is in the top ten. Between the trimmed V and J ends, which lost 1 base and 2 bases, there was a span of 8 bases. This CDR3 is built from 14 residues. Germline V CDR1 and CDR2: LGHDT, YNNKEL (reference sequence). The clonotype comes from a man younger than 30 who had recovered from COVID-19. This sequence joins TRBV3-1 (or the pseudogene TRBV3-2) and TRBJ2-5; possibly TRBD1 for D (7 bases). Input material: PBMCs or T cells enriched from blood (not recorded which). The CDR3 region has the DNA TGTGCCAGCAGCCAAGCAGGGGGGCAAGAGACCCAGTACTTC. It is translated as CASSQAGGQETQYF.